Included here is one TCR beta chain sequence, with context. Its matching antigen is unknown. The entry originates in a study of OX40 agonist ivuxolimab in advanced cancers. Study-wide results and limits: Among the lowest peripheral clonal expansion occurred in 0.1-3.0 mg/kg partial responders.

The CDR3 is 14 residues long. Germline loops: CDR1 MNHNS, CDR2 SASEGT. V was pared by 4 bases and J by 6 bases, with 8 bases of the junction left unmatched. The table came from immunoSEQ multiplex PCR; TCRdb's copy has only in-frame clones and leaves some out. The sample has 35,000 to 45,000 clones, about three quarters seen once. The specimen was CD4+ or CD8+ T cells sorted from blood, collected in a trial of the OX40 agonist ivuxolimab. This TCR was recovered from an adult with an advanced solid tumor such as melanoma, head and neck, liver or kidney cancer. The chain couples TRBV6-1 to TRBJ1-1, with 7 bases matching TRBD1. The CDR3 reads CASSGQGFLPEAFF. The CDR3 bases are TGTGCCAGCAGTGGACAGGGCTTTTTGCCTGAAGCTTTCTTT.